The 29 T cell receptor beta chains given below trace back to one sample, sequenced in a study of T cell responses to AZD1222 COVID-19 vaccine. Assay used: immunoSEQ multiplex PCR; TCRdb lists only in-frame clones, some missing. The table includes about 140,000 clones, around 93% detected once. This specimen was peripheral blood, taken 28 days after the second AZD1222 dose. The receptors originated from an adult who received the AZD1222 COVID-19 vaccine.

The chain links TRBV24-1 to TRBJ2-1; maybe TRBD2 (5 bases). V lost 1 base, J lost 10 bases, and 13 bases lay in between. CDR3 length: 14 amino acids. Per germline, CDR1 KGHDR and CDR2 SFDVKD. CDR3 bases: TGTGCCACCAGTGATTTCGGTCGGGGTGGCGAGCAGTTCTTC. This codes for CATSDFGRGGEQFF.

This CDR3 is CASSQVPGGGADQFF. DNA for the CDR3: TGCGCCAGCAGCCAAGTACCAGGCGGGGGGGCGGATCAGTTCTTC. V is TRBV4-1 and J is TRBJ2-1, with 9 bases identical to TRBD2. Germline loops: CDR1 MGHRA, CDR2 YSYEKL. The CDR3 length is 15 residues. After removal of 1 base from V and 13 bases from J, the junction contained 11 bases not matched to a gene.

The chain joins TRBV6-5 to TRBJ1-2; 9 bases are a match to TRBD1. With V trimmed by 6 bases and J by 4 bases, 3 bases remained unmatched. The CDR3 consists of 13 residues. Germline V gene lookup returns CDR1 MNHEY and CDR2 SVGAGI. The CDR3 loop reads CASRDRGTYGYTF. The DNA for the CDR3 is TGTGCCAGCAGGGACAGGGGAACCTATGGCTACACCTTC.

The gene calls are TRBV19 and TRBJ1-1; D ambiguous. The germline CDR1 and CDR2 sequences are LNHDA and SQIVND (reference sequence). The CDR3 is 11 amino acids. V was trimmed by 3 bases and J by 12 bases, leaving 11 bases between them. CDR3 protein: CASSMAQGTFF. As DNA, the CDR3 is TGTGCCAGTAGTATGGCCCAAGGGACTTTCTTT.

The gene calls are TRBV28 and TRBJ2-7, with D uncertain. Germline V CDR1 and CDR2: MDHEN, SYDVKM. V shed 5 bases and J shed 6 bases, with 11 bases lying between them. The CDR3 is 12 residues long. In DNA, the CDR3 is TGTGCCAGCAGTGGTATAGCAGTCGAGCAGTACTTC. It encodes CASSGIAVEQYF. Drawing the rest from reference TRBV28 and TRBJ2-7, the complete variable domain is DVKVTQSSRYLVKRTGEKVFLECVQDMDHENMFWYRQDPGLGLRLIYFSYDVKMKEKGDIPEGYSVSREKKERFSLILESASTNQTSMYLCASSGIAVEQYFGPGTRLTVT.

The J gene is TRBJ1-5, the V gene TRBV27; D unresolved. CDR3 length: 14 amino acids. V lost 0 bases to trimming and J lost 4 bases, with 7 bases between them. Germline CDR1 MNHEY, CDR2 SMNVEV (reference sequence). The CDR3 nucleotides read TGTGCCAGCAGTTTATCGGTTATTAATCAGCCCCAGCATTTT. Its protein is CASSLSVINQPQHF.

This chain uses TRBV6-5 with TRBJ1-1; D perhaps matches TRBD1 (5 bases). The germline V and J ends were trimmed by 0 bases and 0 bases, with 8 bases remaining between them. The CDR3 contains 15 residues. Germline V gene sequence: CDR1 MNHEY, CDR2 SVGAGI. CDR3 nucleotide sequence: TGTGCCAGCAGTTACTCGAACAGGATGAACACTGAAGCTTTCTTT. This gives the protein CASSYSNRMNTEAFF.

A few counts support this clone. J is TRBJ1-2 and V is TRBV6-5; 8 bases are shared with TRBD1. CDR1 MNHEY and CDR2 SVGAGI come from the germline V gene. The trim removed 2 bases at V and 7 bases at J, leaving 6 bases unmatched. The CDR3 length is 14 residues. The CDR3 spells CASSYGQGPGGYTF. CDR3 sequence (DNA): TGTGCCAGCAGTTACGGACAGGGCCCAGGTGGCTACACCTTC.

Written as DNA, the CDR3 is TGTGCCAGCAAATTTGAACAGGATCAGCCCCAGCATTTT. Its protein product is CASKFEQDQPQHF. The J gene is TRBJ1-5, the V gene TRBV6-5, with a weak D call TRBD1 (5 bases). V lost 7 bases to trimming and J lost 5 bases, with 12 bases between them. The CDR3 has 13 amino acids. Per germline, CDR1 MNHEY and CDR2 SVGAGI.

In DNA, the CDR3 is TGCGCCAGCAGCCAAGTCACAGGGGGGTACGAGCAGTACTTC. It yields the protein CASSQVTGGYEQYF. The chain uses TRBV4-1 and TRBJ2-7; 8 bases line up with TRBD1. Germline assignment: CDR1 MGHRA and CDR2 YSYEKL. This CDR3 has 14 residues. Trimming at V came to 1 base and at J to 4 bases, leaving 3 bases not matched to a gene.

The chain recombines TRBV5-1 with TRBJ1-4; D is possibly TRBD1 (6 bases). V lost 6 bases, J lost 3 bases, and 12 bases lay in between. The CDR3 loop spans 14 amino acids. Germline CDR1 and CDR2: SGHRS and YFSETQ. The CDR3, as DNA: TGCGCCAGCACACCCGGACAGCCTAATGAAAAACTGTTTTTT. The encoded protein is CASTPGQPNEKLFF.

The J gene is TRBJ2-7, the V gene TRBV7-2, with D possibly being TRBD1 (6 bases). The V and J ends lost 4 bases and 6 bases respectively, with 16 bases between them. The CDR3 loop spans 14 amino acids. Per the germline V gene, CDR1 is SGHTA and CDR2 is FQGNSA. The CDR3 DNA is TGTGCCAGCAGCTCAAATTTACAGGGCTCCGAGCAGTACTTC. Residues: CASSSNLQGSEQYF.

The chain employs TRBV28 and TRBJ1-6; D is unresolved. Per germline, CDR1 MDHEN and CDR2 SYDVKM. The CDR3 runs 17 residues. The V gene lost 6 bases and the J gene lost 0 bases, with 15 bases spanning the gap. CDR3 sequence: CASRTIVVSSYNSPLHF. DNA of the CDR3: TGTGCCAGCAGAACAATCGTCGTAAGCTCCTATAATTCACCCCTCCACTTT. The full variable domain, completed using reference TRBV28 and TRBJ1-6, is DVKVTQSSRYLVKRTGEKVFLECVQDMDHENMFWYRQDPGLGLRLIYFSYDVKMKEKGDIPEGYSVSREKKERFSLILESASTNQTSMYLCASRTIVVSSYNSPLHFGNGTRLTVT.

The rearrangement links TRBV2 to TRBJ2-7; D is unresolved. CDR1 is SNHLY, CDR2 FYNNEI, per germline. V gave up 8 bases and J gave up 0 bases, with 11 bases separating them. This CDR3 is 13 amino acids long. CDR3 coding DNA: TGTGCCAGCCATACTATGAGCTCCTACGAGCAGTACTTC. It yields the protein CASHTMSSYEQYF. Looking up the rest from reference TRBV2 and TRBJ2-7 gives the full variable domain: EPEVTQTPSHQVTQMGQEVILRCVPISNHLYFYWYRQILGQKVEFLVSFYNNEISEKSEIFDDQFSVERPDGSNFTLKIRSTKLEDSAMYFCASHTMSSYEQYFGPGTRLTVT.

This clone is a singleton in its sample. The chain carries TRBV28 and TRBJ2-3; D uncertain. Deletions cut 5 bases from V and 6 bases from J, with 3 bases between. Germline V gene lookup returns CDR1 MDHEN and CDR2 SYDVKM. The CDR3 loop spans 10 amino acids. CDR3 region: CASSRDTQYF. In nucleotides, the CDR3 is TGTGCCAGCAGTAGGGATACGCAGTATTTT.

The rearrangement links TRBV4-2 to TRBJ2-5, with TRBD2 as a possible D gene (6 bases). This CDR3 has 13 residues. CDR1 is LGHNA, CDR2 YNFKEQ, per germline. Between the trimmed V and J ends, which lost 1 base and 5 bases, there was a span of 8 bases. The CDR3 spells CASSQVEGETQYF. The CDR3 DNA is TGTGCCAGCAGCCAAGTGGAGGGCGAGACCCAGTACTTC.

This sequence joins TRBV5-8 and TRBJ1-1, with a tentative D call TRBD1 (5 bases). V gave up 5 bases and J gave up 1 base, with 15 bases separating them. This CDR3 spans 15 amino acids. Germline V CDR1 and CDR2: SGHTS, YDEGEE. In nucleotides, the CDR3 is TGTGCCAGCAGGAGGGACGGGAGAGGGAACACTGAAGCTTTCTTT. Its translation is CASRRDGRGNTEAFF.

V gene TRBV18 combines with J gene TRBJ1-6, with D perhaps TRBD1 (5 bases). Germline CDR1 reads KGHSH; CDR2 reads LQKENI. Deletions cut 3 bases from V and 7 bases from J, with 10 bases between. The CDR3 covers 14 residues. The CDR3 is CASSPRGENSPLHF. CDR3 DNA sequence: TGTGCCAGCTCACCCAGAGGGGAGAATTCACCCCTCCACTTT. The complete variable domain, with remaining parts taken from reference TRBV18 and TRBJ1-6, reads NAGVMQNPRHLVRRRGQEARLRCSPMKGHSHVYWYRQLPEEGLKFMVYLQKENIIDESGMPKERFSAEFPKEGPSILRIQQVVRGDSAAYFCASSPRGENSPLHFGNGTRLTVT.

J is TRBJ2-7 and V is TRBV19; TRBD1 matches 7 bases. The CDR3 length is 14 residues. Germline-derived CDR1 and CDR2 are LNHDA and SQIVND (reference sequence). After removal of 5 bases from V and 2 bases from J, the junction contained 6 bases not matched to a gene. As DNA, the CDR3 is TGTGCCAGTAGTCGGGACAGCGATACCTACGAGCAGTACTTC. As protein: CASSRDSDTYEQYF. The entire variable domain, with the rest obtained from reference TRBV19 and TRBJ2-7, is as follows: DGGITQSPKYLFRKEGQNVTLSCEQNLNHDAMYWYRQDPGQGLRLIYYSQIVNDFQKGDIAEGYSVSREKKESFPLTVTSAQKNPTAFYLCASSRDSDTYEQYFGPGTRLTVT.

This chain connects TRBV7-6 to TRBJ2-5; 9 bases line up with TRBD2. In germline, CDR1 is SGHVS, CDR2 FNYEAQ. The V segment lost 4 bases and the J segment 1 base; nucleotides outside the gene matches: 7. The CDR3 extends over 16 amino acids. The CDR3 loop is CASSSLAGGFQETQYF. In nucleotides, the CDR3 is TGTGCCAGCAGCTCCTTGGCGGGGGGGTTCCAAGAGACCCAGTACTTC. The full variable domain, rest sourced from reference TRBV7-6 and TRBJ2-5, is GAGVSQSPRYKVTKRGQDVALRCDPISGHVSLYWYRQALGQGPEFLTYFNYEAQQDKSGLPNDRFSAERPEGSISTLTIQRTEQRDSAMYRCASSSLAGGFQETQYFGPGTRLLVL.

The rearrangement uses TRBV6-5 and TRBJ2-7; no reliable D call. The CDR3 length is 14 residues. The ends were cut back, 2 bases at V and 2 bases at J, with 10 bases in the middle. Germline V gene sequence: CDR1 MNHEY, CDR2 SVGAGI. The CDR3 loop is CASSYGVGTYEQYF. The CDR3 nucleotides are TGTGCCAGCAGTTACGGTGTAGGAACCTACGAGCAGTACTTC.

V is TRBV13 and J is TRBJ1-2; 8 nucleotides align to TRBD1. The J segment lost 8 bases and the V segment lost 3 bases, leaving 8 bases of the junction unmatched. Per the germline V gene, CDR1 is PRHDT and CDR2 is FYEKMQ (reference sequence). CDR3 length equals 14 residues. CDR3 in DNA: TGTGCCAGCAGCTTTGGACAGGGAGGTCGGGGCTACACCTTC. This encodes CASSFGQGGRGYTF.

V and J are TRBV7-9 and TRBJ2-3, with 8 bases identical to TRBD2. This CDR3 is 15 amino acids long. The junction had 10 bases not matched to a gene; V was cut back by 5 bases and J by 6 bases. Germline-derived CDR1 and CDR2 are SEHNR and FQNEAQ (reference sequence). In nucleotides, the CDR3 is TGTGCCAGCAGCCGAGAAGGCGGGGGGAGGGATACGCAGTATTTT. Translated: CASSREGGGRDTQYF.

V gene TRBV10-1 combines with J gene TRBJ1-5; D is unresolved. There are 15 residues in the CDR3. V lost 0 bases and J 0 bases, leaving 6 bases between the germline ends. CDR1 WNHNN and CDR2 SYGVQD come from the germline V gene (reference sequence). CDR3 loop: CASSESTYSNQPQHF. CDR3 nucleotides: TGCGCCAGCAGTGAGTCCACCTATAGCAATCAGCCCCAGCATTTT.

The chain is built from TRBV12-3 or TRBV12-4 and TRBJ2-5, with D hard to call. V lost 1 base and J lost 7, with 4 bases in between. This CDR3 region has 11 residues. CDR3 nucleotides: TGTGCCAGCAGTTTAGGCGTGACCCAGTACTTC. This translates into CASSLGVTQYF.

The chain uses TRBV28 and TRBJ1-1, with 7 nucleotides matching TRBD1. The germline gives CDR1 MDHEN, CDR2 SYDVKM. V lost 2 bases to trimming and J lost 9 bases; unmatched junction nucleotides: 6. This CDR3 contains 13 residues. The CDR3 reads CASSLVGTAKAFF. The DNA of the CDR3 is TGTGCCAGCAGTTTAGTGGGGACAGCAAAAGCTTTCTTT.

CDR3 nucleotides: TGTGCCAGCAGCCTGGCCGGACAGGTGAATTCACCCCTCCACTTT. Its protein product is CASSLAGQVNSPLHF. The chain links TRBV5-5 to TRBJ1-6; the match to TRBD1 covers 7 bases. The CDR3 is 15 amino acids. Germline trimming cut 4 bases from V and 7 bases from J; bases unmatched to any gene: 8. The germline CDR1 and CDR2 sequences are SGHKS and YYEKEE (reference sequence).

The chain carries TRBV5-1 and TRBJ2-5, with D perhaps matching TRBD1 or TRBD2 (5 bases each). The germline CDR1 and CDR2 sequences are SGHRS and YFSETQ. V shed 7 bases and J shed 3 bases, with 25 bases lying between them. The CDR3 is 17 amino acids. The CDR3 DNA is TGCGCCAGCGGGGGACGGTCTAGCCTGGTAATGGAAGAGACCCAGTACTTC. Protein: CASGGRSSLVMEETQYF.

The CDR3 coding sequence is TGTGCCAGCAGTTTATCGGTCACAGCTGAAGCTTTCTTT. Translated, it gives CASSLSVTAEAFF. V usage is TRBV27 and J usage is TRBJ1-1; D call uncertain. V lost 0 bases and J 6 bases, leaving 8 bases between the germline ends. Looked up from germline, CDR1 is MNHEY and CDR2 is SMNVEV (reference sequence). The CDR3 loop spans 13 amino acids.